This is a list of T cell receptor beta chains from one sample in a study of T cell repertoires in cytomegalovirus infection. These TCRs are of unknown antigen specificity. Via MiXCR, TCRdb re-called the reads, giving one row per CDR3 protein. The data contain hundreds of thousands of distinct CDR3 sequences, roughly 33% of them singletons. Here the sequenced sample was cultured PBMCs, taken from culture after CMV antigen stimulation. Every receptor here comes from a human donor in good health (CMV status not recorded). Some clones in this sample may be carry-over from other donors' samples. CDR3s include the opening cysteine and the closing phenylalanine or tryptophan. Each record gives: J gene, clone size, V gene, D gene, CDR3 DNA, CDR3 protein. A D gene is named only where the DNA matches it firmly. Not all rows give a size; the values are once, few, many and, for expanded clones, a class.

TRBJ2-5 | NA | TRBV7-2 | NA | TGTGCCAGCAGCTTATCCGTCCCGGGAGTAGAGACCCAGTACTTC | CASSLSVPGVETQYF
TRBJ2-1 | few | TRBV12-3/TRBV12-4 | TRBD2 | TGTGCCATCACCATTGGACTAGCGGGAGTACGCGATGAGCAGTTCTTC | CAITIGLAGVRDEQFF
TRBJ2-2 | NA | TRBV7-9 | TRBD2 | TGTGCCAGCAGCTCACCTAGCGGGGGATCGAACACCGGGGAGCTGTTTTTT | CASSSPSGGSNTGELFF
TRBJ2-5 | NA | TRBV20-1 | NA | TGCAGTGCCTTGACAGGAGATTCGAAACAAGAGACCCAGTACTTC | CSALTGDSKQETQYF
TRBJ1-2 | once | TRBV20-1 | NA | TGCAGGCCCCGGGGGCCATTAAACTATGGCTACACCTTC | CRPRGPLNYGYTF
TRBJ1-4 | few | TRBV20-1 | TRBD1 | TGCAGTGCTACGCCACTACAGGGGACTAATGAAAAACTGTTTTTT | CSATPLQGTNEKLFF
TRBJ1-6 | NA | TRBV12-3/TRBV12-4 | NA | TGTGCCAGCAGTTTCAAGATAAATAATTCACCCCTCCACTTT | CASSFKINNSPLHF
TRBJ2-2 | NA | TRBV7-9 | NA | TGTGCCAGCAGCACCCGGACTATCCGAGGCACCGGGGAGCTGTTTTTT | CASSTRTIRGTGELFF
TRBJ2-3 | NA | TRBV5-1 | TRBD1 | TGCGCCAGCAGCGAGGGGACAGGGGGATGGACAGATACGCAGTATTTT | CASSEGTGGWTDTQYF
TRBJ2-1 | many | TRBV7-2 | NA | TGTGCCAGCAGCCCGGGTCCAGCCTACAATGAGCAGTTCTTC | CASSPGPAYNEQFF
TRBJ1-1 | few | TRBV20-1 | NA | TGCAGTGGGGCCAAGAACACTGAAGCTTTCTTT | CSGAKNTEAFF
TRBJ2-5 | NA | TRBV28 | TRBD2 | TGTGCCAGCAGTTTATTTAGCGGGCAAGAGACCCAGTACTTC | CASSLFSGQETQYF
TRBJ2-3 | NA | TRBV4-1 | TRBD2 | TGTGCCAGCAGACTCGCGGGGGGGTACACAGATACGCAGTATTTT | CASRLAGGYTDTQYF
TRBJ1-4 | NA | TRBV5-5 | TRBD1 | TGTGCCAGCAGCTTGTCGCGGGACAGGGCACAATTCGCAAAACTGTTTTTT | CASSLSRDRAQFAKLFF
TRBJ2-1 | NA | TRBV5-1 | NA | TGCGCCAGCAGCGCATCTAGCGCTGGATACAATGAGCAGTTCTTC | CASSASSAGYNEQFF
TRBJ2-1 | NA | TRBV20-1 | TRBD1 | TGCAGTGCTTGCGACAGGGGCGGTGAGCAGTTCTTC | CSACDRGGEQFF
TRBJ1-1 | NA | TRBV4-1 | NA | TGCGCCAGCAGCCAATCGTGGGTGGAGACTGAAGCTTTCTTT | CASSQSWVETEAFF
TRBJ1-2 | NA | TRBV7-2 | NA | TGTGCCAGCAGCTCGTTTTATAACTATGGCTACACCTTC | CASSSFYNYGYTF
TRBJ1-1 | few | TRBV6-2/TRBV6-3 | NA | TGTGCCAGCAGCGGAGGAGGATCGAACACTGAAGCTTTCTTT | CASSGGGSNTEAFF
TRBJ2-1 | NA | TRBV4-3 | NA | TGCGCCAGCAGCCAAGATACCGCGGGACGGAGCTCCTACAATGAGCAGTTCTTC | CASSQDTAGRSSYNEQFF
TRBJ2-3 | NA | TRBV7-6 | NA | TGTGCCAGCAGCTTAGCAGGGCAGGGGCATGGAGATACGCAGTATTTT | CASSLAGQGHGDTQYF
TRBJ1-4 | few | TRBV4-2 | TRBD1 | TGTGCCAGCAGCCACCAGGGGGATCTAGAAGAAAAACTGTTTTTT | CASSHQGDLEEKLFF
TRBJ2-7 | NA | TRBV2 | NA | TGTGCCAGCAGTGTCGGGGCAGCCCACGAGCAGTACTTC | CASSVGAAHEQYF
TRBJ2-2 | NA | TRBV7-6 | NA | TGTGCCAGCAGCTTAGTGGGACCCCGGGAACATCCCGGGGAGCTGTTTTTT | CASSLVGPREHPGELFF
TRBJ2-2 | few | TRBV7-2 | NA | TGTGCCAGCAGCCCCGGGCTATCAATGGGGGAGCTGTTTTTT | CASSPGLSMGELFF
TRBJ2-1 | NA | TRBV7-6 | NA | TGTGCCAGCAGCTTAGCCGGGACGGAGACTAGATCTGGTTCCTACAATGAGCAGTTCTTC | CASSLAGTETRSGSYNEQFF
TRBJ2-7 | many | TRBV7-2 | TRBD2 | TGTGCCAGCAGCTTCAGCGGGAGATCAACCTACGAGCAGTACTTC | CASSFSGRSTYEQYF
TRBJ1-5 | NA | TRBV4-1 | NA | TGCGCCAGCAGCCAAGTAGTTGACCTGGTCTCGCCCCAGCATTTT | CASSQVVDLVSPQHF
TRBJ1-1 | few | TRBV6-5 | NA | TGTGCCAGCACCGCCCGGGGGGGCAGAATGAACACTGAAGCTTTCTTT | CASTARGGRMNTEAFF
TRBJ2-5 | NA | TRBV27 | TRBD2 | TGTGCCAGCAGTTCCGAACTAGCGGGGGTTCAGACCCAGTACTTC | CASSSELAGVQTQYF
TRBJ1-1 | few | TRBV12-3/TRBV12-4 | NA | TGTGCCAGCAGTTCTATCGGCGGCTTCACTGAAGCTTTCTTT | CASSSIGGFTEAFF
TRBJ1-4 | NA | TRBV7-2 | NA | TGTGCCAGCAGTTCGGGCCGGGAACTGTTTTTT | CASSSGRELFF
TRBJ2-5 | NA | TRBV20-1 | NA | TGCAGTGCCCCCCCCGGGACTGAAGAGACCCAGTACTTC | CSAPPGTEETQYF
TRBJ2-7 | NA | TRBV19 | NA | TGTGCCAGTAGTATAGACGGGACCGGCCCCTACGAGCAGTACTTC | CASSIDGTGPYEQYF
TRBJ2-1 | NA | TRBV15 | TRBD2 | TGTGCCACCAGCAGAGAAAGGACTAGCCGCGATGAGCAGTTCTTC | CATSRERTSRDEQFF
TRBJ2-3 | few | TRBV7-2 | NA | TGTGCCAGCAGCGACTCCACCCCTTATCCTCAGTATTTT | CASSDSTPYPQYF
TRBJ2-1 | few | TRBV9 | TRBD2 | TGTGCCAGCAGCGTAGCAGGGACTACCGACAATGAGCAGTTCTTC | CASSVAGTTDNEQFF
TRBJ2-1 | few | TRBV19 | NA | TGTGCCAGTAGTGATAGCGGAAGCTCCTACAATGAGCAGTTCTTC | CASSDSGSSYNEQFF
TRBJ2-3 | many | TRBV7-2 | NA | TGTGCCAGCAGTCGAAGGGGGGCAGATACGCAGTATTTT | CASSRRGADTQYF
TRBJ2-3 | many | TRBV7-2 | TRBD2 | TGTGCCAGCAGCTTAGAGGCTAGCGGGGTATCTAGCACAGATACGCAGTATTTT | CASSLEASGVSSTDTQYF
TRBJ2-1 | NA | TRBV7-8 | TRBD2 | TGTGCCAGCAGCTTAGGAGCGGGAAGCTCCTACAATGAGCAGTTCTTC | CASSLGAGSSYNEQFF
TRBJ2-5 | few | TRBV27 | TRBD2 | TGTGCCAGCAGCTCAGTTGGACTAGGGAGGGAGACCCAGTACTTC | CASSSVGLGRETQYF
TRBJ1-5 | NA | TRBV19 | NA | TGTGCCAGTAGTATACCCTGGGACCCTCCCTTCCATCAGCCCCAGCATTTT | CASSIPWDPPFHQPQHF
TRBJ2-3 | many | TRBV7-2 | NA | TGTGCCAGCAGCCCCGTCCCAGTTAGCACAGATACGCAGTATTTT | CASSPVPVSTDTQYF
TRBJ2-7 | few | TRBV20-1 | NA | TGCAGTGCTAAGTCGACAGGAGATACCTACGAGCAGTACTTC | CSAKSTGDTYEQYF
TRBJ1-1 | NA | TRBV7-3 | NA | TGTGCCAGCAGCTTAGGGTATGGCAGAATGAACACTGAAGCTTTCTTT | CASSLGYGRMNTEAFF
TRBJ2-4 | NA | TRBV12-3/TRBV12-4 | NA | TGTGCCAGCAGTAACCAAAACATTCAGTACTTC | CASSNQNIQYF
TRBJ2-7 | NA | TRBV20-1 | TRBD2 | TGCAGTGCAAGACTAGCGGGAACCGGCTACGAGCAGTACTTC | CSARLAGTGYEQYF
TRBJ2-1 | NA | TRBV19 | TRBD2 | TGTGCCAGCGGAGACCCTAGCGGGAGTAGGTATGAGCAGTTCTTC | CASGDPSGSRYEQFF
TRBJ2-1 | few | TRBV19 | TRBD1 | TGTGCCAGTAGCGCCGGGACAGGGCCCTATGAGCAGTTCTTC | CASSAGTGPYEQFF
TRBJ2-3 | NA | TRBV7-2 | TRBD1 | TGTGCCAGCAGCTTACAGGGGGCCGGGGGAGATACGCAGTATTTT | CASSLQGAGGDTQYF
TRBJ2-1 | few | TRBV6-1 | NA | TGTGCCAGCAGGCCAGAAGATAGCTCCTACAATGAGCAGTTCTTC | CASRPEDSSYNEQFF
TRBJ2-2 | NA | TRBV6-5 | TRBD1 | TGTGCCATCGGACAGGTCGGCGGGGAGCTGTTTTTT | CAIGQVGGELFF